Here is one T cell receptor beta chain with its context. Its cognate antigen is unknown. At a deep level, the assay was run. Sequencing used immunoSEQ multiplex PCR; TCRdb keeps in-frame clones, though not all of them. The profile covers roughly 2 million clones, with roughly 95% appearing a single time and under 0.15% taken by the ten largest. These data belong to a study of shared clonotypes between healthy human individuals. The germline CDR1 and CDR2 sequences are MNHEY and SVGAGI. V lost 4 bases, J lost 5 bases, and 9 bases lay in between. The CDR3 runs to 12 residues. Study outcomes and limitations: Clonotypes which were not shared had lower generation probabilities than clonotypes that all four donors shared.

The sample was naive CD4+ T cells sorted from blood. Subset in this sample: CD45RA+ positively selected. The V gene is TRBV6-5, the J gene TRBJ2-7; D is ambiguous. This clonotype was sampled from a man between 18 and 29 years old in good health. Written as DNA, the CDR3 is TGTGCCAGCAGTTCCCAGAGGAACGAGCAGTACTTC. It translates to CASSSQRNEQYF.